This T cell receptor (beta chain) was identified during a study of cytomegalovirus exposure and HLA in healthy donors. At the level of the study: Inside one of the first data releases sat about 85 million unique TCRs taken from HLA-typed donors.

Unrecorded immune exposure was likely among donors, who were nominally healthy when sampled. Between the trimmed V and J ends, which lost 4 bases and 8 bases, there was a span of 17 bases. The CDR3 consists of 14 residues. Germline values: CDR1 MGHRA, CDR2 YSYEKL. Study results and limitations: Some V segments, TRBV6-2 and TRBV6-3 among them, were indistinguishable and were therefore excluded.

13 Jbeta primers and 60 Vbeta primers were used for the PCR. The repertoire was sequenced with immunoSEQ multiplex PCR; TCRdb's copy has only in-frame clones and lacks some. Of about 140,000 clones listed, 76% are singletons. This clone was detected a few times. The antigen is undetermined. The chain combines TRBV4-1 with TRBJ1-2; no clear D. Sequenced: PBMCs. The clonotype comes from a man between 18 and 29 years old in good health and CMV-seronegative. CDR3 in DNA: TGCGCCAGCAGCCGGGCGGGGTGGGGAGAGGGCTACACCTTC. Translating it yields CASSRAGWGEGYTF.